Listed here are 31 T cell receptor beta chains from one sample, sequenced in a study of blood T cell repertoires in COVID-19. Profiled with immunoSEQ multiplex PCR; TCRdb holds only in-frame clones, not every one. The sample yields more than 250,000 clones, around 86% seen once. Material: peripheral blood. The receptors here all came from a man in his fifties or sixties with active or convalescent COVID-19.

This rearrangement joins TRBV5-1 to TRBJ2-5; tentatively, D is TRBD1 (5 bases). Germline V CDR1 and CDR2: SGHRS, YFSETQ. The CDR3 is 16 amino acids. V dropped 0 bases and J dropped 5 bases, with 17 bases sitting between them. The CDR3 DNA reads as TGCGCCAGCAGCTTGGAGGGGAATGCGATTGGGGAGACCCAGTACTTC. Translation gives CASSLEGNAIGETQYF.

CDR3: CASSLIRQGRTGELFF. The DNA for the CDR3 is TGTGCCAGCAGCTTGATTCGACAGGGTAGAACCGGGGAGCTGTTTTTT. J is TRBJ2-2 and V is TRBV5-6; 7 bases align to TRBD1. This CDR3 spans 16 amino acids. CDR1 SGHDT and CDR2 YYEEEE come from the germline V gene. The V gene end was trimmed by 1 base and the J gene end by 5 bases; junction bases not matched to a gene: 8.

The chain employs TRBV19 and TRBJ1-5; 7 bases align to TRBD1. With V trimmed by 4 bases and J by 3 bases, 3 bases remained unmatched. The CDR3 is made up of 14 amino acids. The germline CDR1 and CDR2 sequences are LNHDA and SQIVND (reference sequence). CDR3 nucleotides: TGTGCCAGTAGTACCACAGGGGACAATCAGCCCCAGCATTTT. It yields the protein CASSTTGDNQPQHF.

V and J are TRBV5-1 and TRBJ2-7; D is unresolved. CDR3 length: 14 residues. Germline V gene data show CDR1 as SGHRS and CDR2 as YFSETQ. With 4 bases removed from V and 0 bases from J, the gap between germline ends came to 11 bases. The CDR3 protein is CASSREQNSYEQYF. In DNA, the CDR3 is TGCGCCAGCAGCAGAGAACAGAACTCCTACGAGCAGTACTTC.

This clone showed up just once. V is TRBV19 and J is TRBJ1-6, with 9 bases lining up with TRBD1. The V segment lost 3 bases and the J segment 9 bases; nucleotides outside the gene matches: 6. The germline CDR1 and CDR2 sequences are LNHDA and SQIVND (reference sequence). The CDR3 extends over 15 amino acids. The CDR3 nucleotides are TGTGCCAGTAGTATCTCGACAGGGGGGAGTTCACCCCTCCACTTT. It codes for CASSISTGGSSPLHF.

The gene calls are TRBV15 and TRBJ1-2, with unresolved D. The germline gives CDR1 LNHNV, CDR2 YYDKDF (reference sequence). Trimming took off 0 bases at V and 14 bases at J, with 19 bases between the two ends. The CDR3 has 14 residues. This chain's CDR3 is CATSRDRNSPVETF. The DNA for the CDR3 is TGTGCCACCAGCAGAGATCGGAACAGCCCGGTAGAAACCTTC.

V gene TRBV29-1 combines with J gene TRBJ2-1; 14 bases are a match to TRBD2. The CDR3 loop spans 16 amino acids. CDR1 and CDR2 (germline): SQVTM, ANQGSEA. Germline trimming cut 6 bases from V and 0 bases from J; bases unmatched to any gene: 4. As DNA, the CDR3 is TGCAGCGTAGGGACTAGCGGGAGTGGCTCCTACAATGAGCAGTTCTTC. It codes for CSVGTSGSGSYNEQFF.

This clone was seen just once. This chain uses TRBV6-6 with TRBJ1-5; 7 bases match TRBD1. V lost 5 bases to trimming and J lost 4 bases; unmatched junction nucleotides: 8. The germline V gene has CDR1 MNHNY and CDR2 SVGAGI (reference sequence). CDR3 length: 15 residues. CDR3 region: CASSQTGTGNQPQHF. The DNA of the CDR3 is TGTGCCAGCAGTCAGACAGGGACCGGGAATCAGCCCCAGCATTTT.

The chain joins TRBV7-9 to TRBJ2-5, with TRBD2 as a possible D gene (7 bases). The CDR3 has 16 residues. Germline-derived CDR1 and CDR2 are SEHNR and FQNEAQ (reference sequence). The V gene lost 3 bases and the J gene lost 5 bases, with 19 bases spanning the gap. CDR3 loop: CASSLGSGGLMETQYF. Here the CDR3 DNA reads TGTGCCAGCAGCTTGGGGTCGGGGGGCTTAATGGAGACCCAGTACTTC.

The V call is TRBV28, the J call TRBJ1-1, with 8 bases matching TRBD1. CDR3 size: 13 residues. The germline V gene has CDR1 MDHEN and CDR2 SYDVKM. V dropped 4 bases and J dropped 10; count of bases not matched to a gene: 8. CDR3 residues: CASSSPGQGAAFF. CDR3 DNA sequence: TGTGCCAGCAGTTCCCCTGGGCAGGGGGCAGCTTTCTTT. Using reference TRBV28 and TRBJ1-1 for the parts outside the CDR3, the full variable domain is DVKVTQSSRYLVKRTGEKVFLECVQDMDHENMFWYRQDPGLGLRLIYFSYDVKMKEKGDIPEGYSVSREKKERFSLILESASTNQTSMYLCASSSPGQGAAFFGQGTRLTVV.

This clone was picked up one time. V gene TRBV5-1 combines with J gene TRBJ2-5; perhaps TRBD1 as D (5 bases). From germline, CDR1 is SGHRS and CDR2 YFSETQ. The CDR3 loop spans 15 amino acids. V lost 4 bases and J 2 bases, leaving 15 bases between the germline ends. The CDR3 reads CASSLASRAQETQYF. The CDR3 nucleotides are TGCGCCAGCAGCCTTGCCAGCAGGGCGCAAGAGACCCAGTACTTC.

This rearrangement joins TRBV6-6 to TRBJ1-1, with 8 bases that match TRBD1. Germline V lookup: CDR1 MNHNY, CDR2 SVGAGI (reference sequence). The CDR3 consists of 15 residues. Unmatched junction bases numbered 6, after V lost 5 bases and J lost 1 base. The chain's CDR3 is CASSLTGTGNTEAFF. The DNA for the CDR3 is TGTGCCAGCAGTCTAACCGGGACAGGGAACACTGAAGCTTTCTTT.

The chain couples TRBV28 to TRBJ1-2; 8 nucleotides line up with TRBD1. Per germline, CDR1 MDHEN and CDR2 SYDVKM. This CDR3 has 13 residues. Trimming took 10 bases from V and 1 from J; bases not matched to a gene: 5. CDR3 sequence: CATGRGHNYGYTF. Here the CDR3 DNA reads TGTGCCACCGGCAGGGGGCATAACTATGGCTACACCTTC.

The chain has TRBV10-2 and TRBJ1-2; possible D gene TRBD1, 5 bases. This CDR3 has 14 amino acids. The germline V gene encodes CDR1 WSHSY and CDR2 SAAADI. V gave up 7 bases and J gave up 2 bases, with 14 bases separating them. This chain's CDR3 is CASTPSPGNYGYTF. The DNA for the CDR3 is TGCGCCAGCACCCCCAGCCCAGGGAACTATGGCTACACCTTC.

The rearrangement uses TRBV28 and TRBJ2-5, with 7 bases aligning to TRBD1. Per the germline V gene, CDR1 is MDHEN and CDR2 is SYDVKM. V trimming: 1 base; J trimming: 2 bases; junction bases outside the gene matches: 13. The CDR3 length is 18 residues. The CDR3 DNA follows: TGTGCCAGCAGTTTATCCCTCAGACAGGGAGAGGGGCAAGAGACCCAGTACTTC. It specifies CASSLSLRQGEGQETQYF.

This clone is a singleton in its sample. This chain connects TRBV7-2 to TRBJ2-5; 8 nucleotides align to TRBD2. This CDR3 spans 19 amino acids. Per germline, CDR1 SGHTA and CDR2 FQGNSA. V trimming: 1 base; J trimming: 5 bases; junction bases outside the gene matches: 18. CDR3 nucleotides: TGTGCCAGCAGCTTAGTCGTCGGGAGTGGAATAGCGGGGCAGGAGACCCAGTACTTC. This encodes CASSLVVGSGIAGQETQYF.

The rearrangement uses TRBV24-1 and TRBJ1-2; D gene uncertain. Trimming removed 4 bases at V and 5 bases at J, with 10 bases between. The CDR3 consists of 13 residues. CDR1 is KGHDR and CDR2 is SFDVKD in the germline V gene. The CDR3 sequence is CATSEAGQYGYTF. CDR3 sequence (DNA): TGTGCCACCAGTGAGGCTGGGCAGTATGGCTACACCTTC.

The chain recombines TRBV6-5 with TRBJ2-5; 8 nucleotides align to TRBD1. This CDR3 comprises 14 residues. The V gene's germline CDR1 is MNHEY and CDR2 SVGAGI. J was trimmed by 1 base and V by 8 bases; bases with no gene match: 6. CDR3 DNA: TGTGCCAGCGCAGACAGGGGCTTCCAAGAGACCCAGTACTTC. Translation gives CASADRGFQETQYF.

The gene calls are TRBV4-2 and TRBJ2-1, with 13 bases matching TRBD2. In germline, CDR1 is LGHNA, CDR2 YNFKEQ. This CDR3 has 16 residues. V shed 1 base and J 8 bases; nucleotides not matched to a gene: 5. CDR3 sequence (DNA): TGTGCCAGCAGCCAAGGGACTAGCGGGGGTACCGATGAGCAGTTCTTC. This codes for CASSQGTSGGTDEQFF.

Here the CDR3 reads CASSLTSGANNEQFF. CDR3 bases: TGTGCCAGCAGCTTGACTAGCGGGGCCAACAATGAGCAGTTCTTC. The V and J genes are TRBV5-6 and TRBJ2-1; 10 bases map to TRBD2. CDR1 and CDR2 (germline): SGHDT, YYEEEE. V trimming: 1 base; J trimming: 5 bases; junction bases outside the gene matches: 3. The CDR3 length is 15 residues.

The CDR3 protein is CAIRPSSGNTIYF. The CDR3 DNA follows: TGTGCCATCAGACCGAGCTCTGGAAACACCATATATTTT. The chain employs TRBV10-3 and TRBJ1-3; D not certain. The V and J ends lost 6 bases and 0 bases respectively, with 6 bases between them. CDR1 and CDR2 from the germline V gene are ENHRY and SYGVKD. The CDR3 is 13 residues long.

The gene calls are TRBV5-4 and TRBJ1-1; D gene ambiguous. The germline V and J ends were trimmed by 4 bases and 5 bases, with 15 bases remaining between them. Looked up from germline, CDR1 is SGHNT and CDR2 is YYREEE (reference sequence). The CDR3 contains 14 residues. CDR3 in amino acids: CASSRASGRTEAFF. The CDR3 DNA reads TGTGCCAGCAGCCGTGCCTCGGGGAGGACTGAAGCTTTCTTT.

V gene TRBV28 combines with J gene TRBJ1-2; 8 positions match TRBD1. This CDR3 spans 15 amino acids. V was clipped by 5 bases and J by 7 bases; unmatched bases: 12. Germline V gene data show CDR1 as MDHEN and CDR2 as SYDVKM. CDR3 protein: CASSPQGGQESGYTF. In DNA, the CDR3 is TGTGCCAGCAGTCCCCAGGGGGGACAGGAGAGTGGCTACACCTTC.

CDR3 amino acids: CASSLLLFWRGMNTEAFF. DNA of the CDR3: TGTGCCAGCAGCTTACTATTATTCTGGAGGGGAATGAACACTGAAGCTTTCTTT. The rearrangement uses TRBV7-9 and TRBJ1-1, with D possibly matching TRBD1 (5 bases). With 2 bases removed from V and 0 bases from J, the gap between germline ends came to 19 bases. The CDR3 spans 18 residues. Germline assignment: CDR1 SEHNR and CDR2 FQNEAQ (reference sequence).

The rearrangement links TRBV30 to TRBJ1-1; 9 bases map to TRBD1. V lost 3 bases to trimming and J lost 0 bases; unmatched junction nucleotides: 11. This CDR3 spans 17 amino acids. Germline assignment: CDR1 GTSNPN and CDR2 SVGIG (reference sequence). Here the CDR3 reads CAWRRTGAILMNTEAFF. DNA of the CDR3: TGTGCCTGGAGGCGGACAGGGGCTATTTTGATGAACACTGAAGCTTTCTTT.

The chain recombines TRBV7-9 with TRBJ1-1; 8 bases map to TRBD1. The V gene's germline CDR1 is SEHNR and CDR2 FQNEAQ (reference sequence). The CDR3 totals 12 residues. The junction had 7 bases not matched to a gene; V was cut back by 5 bases and J by 11 bases. The CDR3 nucleotides read TGTGCCAGCAGCCCGAACAGGGGGGATGCTTTCTTT. This gives the protein CASSPNRGDAFF.

This chain connects TRBV19 to TRBJ1-5; no clear D. Trimming took off 3 bases at V and 1 base at J, with 10 bases between the two ends. The CDR3 contains 15 residues. CDR1 and CDR2 from the germline V gene are LNHDA and SQIVND (reference sequence). CDR3 DNA sequence: TGTGCCAGTAGTATTCAGGCGGGAAGCAATCAGCCCCAGCATTTT. This encodes CASSIQAGSNQPQHF. Filled out from reference TRBV19 and TRBJ1-5, the complete variable domain reads DGGITQSPKYLFRKEGQNVTLSCEQNLNHDAMYWYRQDPGQGLRLIYYSQIVNDFQKGDIAEGYSVSREKKESFPLTVTSAQKNPTAFYLCASSIQAGSNQPQHFGDGTRLSIL.

This chain joins TRBV9 and TRBJ2-7; D unclear. Looked up from germline, CDR1 is SGDLS and CDR2 is YYNGEE. CDR3 length: 12 residues. The V and J ends lost 3 bases and 3 bases respectively, with 7 bases between them. The DNA of the CDR3 is TGTGCCAGCAGCGGTAGTGGCTACGAGCAGTACTTC. Protein sequence: CASSGSGYEQYF.

The rearrangement uses TRBV3-1 (or the pseudogene TRBV3-2) and TRBJ2-3, with TRBD2 identical over 10 bases. Trimming removed 2 bases from V and 0 bases from J; junction bases left unmatched: 2. The CDR3 consists of 16 residues. The germline V gene encodes CDR1 LGHDT and CDR2 YNNKEL (reference sequence). The CDR3 reads CASSQPSGGSTDTQYF. The DNA of the CDR3 is TGTGCCAGCAGCCAACCTAGCGGGGGTAGCACAGATACGCAGTATTTT.

This clone came up once. The chain uses TRBV12-3 or TRBV12-4 and TRBJ1-1; D unclear. CDR3 length: 12 residues. V was trimmed by 4 bases and J by 7 bases, leaving 10 bases between them. This CDR3 is CASSSGSLEAFF. The CDR3 DNA is TGTGCCAGCAGTTCCGGGTCTCTTGAAGCTTTCTTT.

This clone was counted a single time. The chain recombines TRBV6-4 with TRBJ2-1; 9 bases agree with TRBD2. This CDR3 is built from 17 residues. Looked up from germline, CDR1 is MRHNA and CDR2 is SNTAGT. Trimming took 0 bases from V and 4 from J; bases not matched to a gene: 7. Written as DNA, the CDR3 is TGTGCCAGCAGTGACTCGCCGCTAGCGGGGTTGTACAATGAGCAGTTCTTC. It translates to CASSDSPLAGLYNEQFF.